This T cell receptor beta chain was documented in a study of beta chain features in type 1 diabetes. Isolated RNA was reverse transcribed in full, so expressed TCRB transcripts were sequenced. Measured with immunoSEQ multiplex PCR; TCRdb has only the in-frame clones, and not every one. The table lists approximately 160,000 clones, roughly 8.1% of them singletons. This TCR derives from a man younger than 35 in good health. Sample: central memory CD4+ T cells from blood.

The CDR3 loop reads CASSDQGGEQYF. The CDR3 nucleotides read TGTGCCAGCAGTGATCAGGGTGGCGAGCAGTACTTC. The J gene is TRBJ2-7, the V gene TRBV2; possibly TRBD1 for D (5 bases). Trimming took off 3 bases at V and 6 bases at J, with 9 bases between the two ends. Germline loops: CDR1 SNHLY, CDR2 FYNNEI. CDR3 length: 12 amino acids.